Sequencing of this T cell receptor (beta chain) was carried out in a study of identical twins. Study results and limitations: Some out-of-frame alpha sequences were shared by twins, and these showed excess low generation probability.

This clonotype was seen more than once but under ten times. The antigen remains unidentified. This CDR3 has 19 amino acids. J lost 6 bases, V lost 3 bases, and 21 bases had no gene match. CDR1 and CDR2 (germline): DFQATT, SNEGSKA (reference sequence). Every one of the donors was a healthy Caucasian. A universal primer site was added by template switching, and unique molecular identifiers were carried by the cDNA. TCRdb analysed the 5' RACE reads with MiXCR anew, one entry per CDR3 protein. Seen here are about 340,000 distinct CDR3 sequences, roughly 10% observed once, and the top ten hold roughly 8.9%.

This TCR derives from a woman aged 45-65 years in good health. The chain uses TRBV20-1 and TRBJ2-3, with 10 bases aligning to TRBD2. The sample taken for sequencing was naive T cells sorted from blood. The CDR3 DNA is TGCAGTGCTAGGCCCCAGGCAGCGGGAGGGCCGACGATTGGGGATACGCAGTATTTT. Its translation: CSARPQAAGGPTIGDTQYF.